This T cell receptor beta chain comes out of a study of T cell therapy after organ transplantation. Sequenced by immunoSEQ multiplex PCR; TCRdb stores in-frame clones only, minus some. Of a few thousand clones detected, around 81% appear once; the ten largest clones hold about two fifths. About this clone: Its cognate antigen is unknown.

The CDR3 spans 13 residues. Germline assignment: CDR1 KGHSH and CDR2 LQKENI. V was pared by 5 bases and J by 0 bases, with 7 bases between. Time point denoted: 4-8 weeks after completion of therapy. Findings and limits, study-wide: Reconstitution after therapy seemingly combined transferred and product-undetected endogenous clonotypes.

The specimen was CD8+ T cells from blood, collected after autologous CMV-specific T cell therapy. This sequence was found in a human patient who had received a solid organ transplant and had CMV disease. Some T cells may have come from the graft donor. The chain carries TRBV18 and TRBJ2-5; D is unresolved. Here the CDR3 DNA reads TGTGCCAGCTCAGGGCAGTACCAAGAGACCCAGTACTTC. It encodes CASSGQYQETQYF.